This TCR beta chain was profiled in a study of blood T cell repertoires in COVID-19. Original data processing: How many nucleated cells were present was estimated from reference gene primer amplification. Sequencing was performed with immunoSEQ multiplex PCR; in TCRdb, only in-frame clones are kept and a portion is missing. V, J and clone size reflect that table, while D and trimming were determined from the DNA. The sample contains tens of thousands of clones, 80% to 90% of which appear only once. The source material was peripheral blood. The receptor comes from an elderly man with acute or convalescent COVID-19.

The CDR3 DNA is TGTGCCTGGAACCGCCCTGACAGGTATCACACTGAAGCTTTCTTT. It yields the protein CAWNRPDRYHTEAFF. This sequence joins TRBV30 and TRBJ1-1; D may be TRBD1 (6 bases). CDR1 GTSNPN and CDR2 SVGIG come from the germline V gene (reference sequence). The CDR3 runs 15 residues. V was pared by 4 bases and J by 3 bases, with 18 bases between.